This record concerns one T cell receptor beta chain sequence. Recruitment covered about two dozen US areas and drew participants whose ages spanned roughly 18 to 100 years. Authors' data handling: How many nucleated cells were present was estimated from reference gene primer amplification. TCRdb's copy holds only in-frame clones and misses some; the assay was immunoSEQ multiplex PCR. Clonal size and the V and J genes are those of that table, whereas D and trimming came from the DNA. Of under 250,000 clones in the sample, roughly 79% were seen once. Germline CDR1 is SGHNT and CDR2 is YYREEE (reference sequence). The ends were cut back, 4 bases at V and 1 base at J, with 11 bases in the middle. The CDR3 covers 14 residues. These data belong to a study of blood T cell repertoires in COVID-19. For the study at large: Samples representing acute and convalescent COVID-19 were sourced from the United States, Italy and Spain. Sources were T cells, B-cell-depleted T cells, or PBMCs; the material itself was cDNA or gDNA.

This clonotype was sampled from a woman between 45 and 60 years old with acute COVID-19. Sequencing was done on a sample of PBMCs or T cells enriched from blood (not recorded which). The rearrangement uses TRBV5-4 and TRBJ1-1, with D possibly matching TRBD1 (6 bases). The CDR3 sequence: CASSQKTGNTEAFF. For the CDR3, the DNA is TGTGCCAGCAGCCAGAAGACAGGGAACACTGAAGCTTTCTTT.